The rows below give T cell receptor beta chains drawn from one sample of a study of blood T cell repertoires in COVID-19. Clones were read by immunoSEQ multiplex PCR, and TCRdb kept only the in-frame ones, dropping some. The sample has 100,000 or so clones, roughly 96% seen once. What was sequenced was peripheral blood. Receptors were obtained from a human donor with active COVID-19. The donor label of this sample is uncertain. The CDR3 runs from the conserved cysteine through the conserved F or W. D genes are given only for firm matches. Part of the rows lack a size; the others show once, few, many or a class for expanded clones.

clone_size,v_call,d_call,j_call,cdr3_aa,cdr3_nt
-,TRBV4-1,-,TRBJ2-7,CASSHPPLTGEQYF,TGCGCCAGCAGCCATCCTCCCTTAACGGGGGAGCAGTACTTC
-,TRBV10-2,TRBD2,TRBJ2-2,CASSHWTSGINTGELFF,TGCGCCAGCAGCCACTGGACTAGCGGGATTAACACCGGGGAGCTGTTTTTT
-,TRBV6-2/TRBV6-3,-,TRBJ2-1,CASSRQTSYNEQFF,TGTGCCAGCAGTCGACAGACCTCCTACAATGAGCAGTTCTTC
-,TRBV19,-,TRBJ2-3,CASSLTGTQYF,TGTGCCAGTAGCCTAACTGGTACGCAGTATTTT
-,TRBV6-6,-,TRBJ1-3,CASSLRQATGNTIYF,TGTGCCAGCAGTCTTAGACAGGCAACTGGAAACACCATATATTTT
-,TRBV19,-,TRBJ1-1,CASRTYRGAFF,TGTGCCAGTAGGACATACCGGGGAGCTTTCTTT
-,TRBV5-4,-,TRBJ2-5,CASSRDSQETQYF,TGTGCCAGCAGCCGGGATTCCCAAGAGACCCAGTACTTC
-,TRBV28,-,TRBJ1-1,CASSFGAAEAFF,TGTGCCAGCAGTTTCGGAGCTGCTGAAGCTTTCTTT
-,TRBV6-5,-,TRBJ1-6,CASFSGGAPSPLHF,TGTGCCAGTTTTTCGGGGGGGGCACCTTCACCCCTCCACTTT
-,TRBV5-1,-,TRBJ2-5,CASSLWQVPQYF,TGCGCCAGCAGCTTGTGGCAGGTTCCCCAGTACTTC
once,TRBV7-2,-,TRBJ1-5,CASSLGGEPAWPQHF,TGTGCCAGCAGCTTAGGTGGGGAGCCGGCTTGGCCCCAGCATTTT
-,TRBV6-5,-,TRBJ2-5,CASRSPRETQYF,TGTGCCAGCAGGTCGCCCAGGGAGACCCAGTACTTC
once,TRBV4-1,-,TRBJ2-3,CASSQEDRPSTDTQYF,TGCGCCAGCAGCCAAGAAGACAGGCCTAGCACAGATACGCAGTATTTT
-,TRBV3-1/TRBV3-2,-,TRBJ2-3,CASSPQYGTPRRTDTQYF,TGTGCCAGCAGCCCCCAATATGGGACACCCCGGAGAACAGATACGCAGTATTTT
-,TRBV3-1/TRBV3-2,TRBD2,TRBJ2-7,CASSQDQGSGWYEQYF,TGTGCCAGCAGCCAAGATCAGGGTAGCGGGTGGTACGAGCAGTACTTC
-,TRBV2,-,TRBJ1-4,CASTFANEKLFF,TGTGCCAGCACGTTCGCTAATGAAAAACTGTTTTTT
-,TRBV18,-,TRBJ2-7,CASSPGEGYEQYF,TGTGCCAGCTCACCGGGTGAGGGCTACGAGCAGTACTTC
-,TRBV6-2/TRBV6-3,TRBD2,TRBJ2-2,CASSTIRLAGGPGTGELFF,TGTGCCAGCAGTACCATCAGACTAGCGGGAGGGCCGGGCACCGGGGAGCTGTTTTTT
-,TRBV12-5,-,TRBJ1-1,CASGGGGNTEAFF,TGTGCTAGTGGGGGCGGGGGTAACACTGAAGCTTTCTTT
-,TRBV18,TRBD1,TRBJ2-7,CASSPRTGAVDRTYEQYF,TGTGCCAGCTCACCGCGGACAGGGGCGGTAGATAGGACCTACGAGCAGTACTTC